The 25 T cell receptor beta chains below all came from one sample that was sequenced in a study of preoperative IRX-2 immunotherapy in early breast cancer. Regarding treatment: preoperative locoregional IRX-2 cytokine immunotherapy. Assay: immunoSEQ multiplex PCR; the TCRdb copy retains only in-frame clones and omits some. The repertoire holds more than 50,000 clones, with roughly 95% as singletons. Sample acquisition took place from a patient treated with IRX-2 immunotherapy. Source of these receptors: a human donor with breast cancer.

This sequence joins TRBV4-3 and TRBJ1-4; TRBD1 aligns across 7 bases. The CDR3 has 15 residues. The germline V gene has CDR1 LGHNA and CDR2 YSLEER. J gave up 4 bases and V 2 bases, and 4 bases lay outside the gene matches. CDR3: CASSQQGQRNEKLFF. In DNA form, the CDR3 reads TGCGCCAGCAGCCAACAGGGACAGCGTAATGAAAAACTGTTTTTT.

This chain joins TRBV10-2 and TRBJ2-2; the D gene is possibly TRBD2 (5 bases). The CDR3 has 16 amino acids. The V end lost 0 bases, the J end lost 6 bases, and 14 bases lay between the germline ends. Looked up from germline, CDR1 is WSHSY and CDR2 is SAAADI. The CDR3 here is CASSESGGSGSGELFF. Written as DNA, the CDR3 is TGCGCCAGCAGTGAGTCGGGTGGGAGTGGCTCCGGGGAGCTGTTTTTT.

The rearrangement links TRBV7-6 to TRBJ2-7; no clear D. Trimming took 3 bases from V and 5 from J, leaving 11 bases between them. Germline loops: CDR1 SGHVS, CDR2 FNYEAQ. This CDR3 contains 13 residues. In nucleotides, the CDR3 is TGTGCCAGCAGCTTTTCCCGGACGGACGAGCAGTACTTC. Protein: CASSFSRTDEQYF. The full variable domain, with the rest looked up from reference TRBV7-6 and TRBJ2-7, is GAGVSQSPRYKVTKRGQDVALRCDPISGHVSLYWYRQALGQGPEFLTYFNYEAQQDKSGLPNDRFSAERPEGSISTLTIQRTEQRDSAMYRCASSFSRTDEQYFGPGTRLTVT.

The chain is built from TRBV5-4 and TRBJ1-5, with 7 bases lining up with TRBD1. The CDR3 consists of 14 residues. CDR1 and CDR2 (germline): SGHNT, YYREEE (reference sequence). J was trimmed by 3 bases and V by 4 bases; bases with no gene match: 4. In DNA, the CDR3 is TGTGCCAGCAGCCAAGGGACAGACAATCAGCCCCAGCATTTT. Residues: CASSQGTDNQPQHF.

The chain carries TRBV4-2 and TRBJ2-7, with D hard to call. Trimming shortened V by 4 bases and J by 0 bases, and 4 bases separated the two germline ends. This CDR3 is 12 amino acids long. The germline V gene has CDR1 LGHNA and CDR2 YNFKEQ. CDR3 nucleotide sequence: TGTGCCAGCAGCCTCAGCTCCTACGAGCAGTACTTC. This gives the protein CASSLSSYEQYF.

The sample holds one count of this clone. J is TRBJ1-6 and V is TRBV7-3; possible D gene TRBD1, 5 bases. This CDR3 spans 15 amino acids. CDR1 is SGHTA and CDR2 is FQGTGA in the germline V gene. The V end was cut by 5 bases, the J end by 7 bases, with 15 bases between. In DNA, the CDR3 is TGTGCCAGCAGCCCCGGGCAGGGTTACAATTCACCCCTCCACTTT. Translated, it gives CASSPGQGYNSPLHF.

The CDR3: CASSIEGWDTQYF. The CDR3 DNA sequence: TGTGCCAGTAGTATAGAAGGGTGGGATACGCAGTATTTT. The J gene is TRBJ2-3, the V gene TRBV19, with D uncertain. The CDR3 consists of 13 residues. Germline V gene sequence: CDR1 LNHDA, CDR2 SQIVND (reference sequence). Trimming stripped 0 bases from V and 6 bases from J, with 7 bases between.

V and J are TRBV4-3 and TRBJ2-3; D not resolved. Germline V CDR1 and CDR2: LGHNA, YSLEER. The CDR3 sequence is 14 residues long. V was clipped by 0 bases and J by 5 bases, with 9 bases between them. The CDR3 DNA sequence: TGCGCCAGCAGCCAAGATCTCCGCGGAGATACGCAGTATTTT. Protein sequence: CASSQDLRGDTQYF.

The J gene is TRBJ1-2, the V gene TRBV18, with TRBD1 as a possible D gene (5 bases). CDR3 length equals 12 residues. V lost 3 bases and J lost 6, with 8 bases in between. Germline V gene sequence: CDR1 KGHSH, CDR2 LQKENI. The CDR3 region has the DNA TGTGCCAGCTCACCTCAAGGGGATGGCTACACCTTC. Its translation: CASSPQGDGYTF.

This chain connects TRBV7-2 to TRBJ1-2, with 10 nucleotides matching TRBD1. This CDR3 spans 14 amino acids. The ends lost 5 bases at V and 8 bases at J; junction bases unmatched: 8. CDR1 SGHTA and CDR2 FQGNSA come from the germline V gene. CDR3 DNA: TGTGCCAGCAGCACTAGGGACAGGGGAAACGGCTACACCTTC. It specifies CASSTRDRGNGYTF.

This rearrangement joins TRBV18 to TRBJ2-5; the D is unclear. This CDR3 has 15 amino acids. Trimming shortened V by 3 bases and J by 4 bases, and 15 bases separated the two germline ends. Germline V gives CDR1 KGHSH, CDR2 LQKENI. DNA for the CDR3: TGTGCCAGCTCACCGGCAGGCCGAGGCGGAGAGACCCAGTACTTC. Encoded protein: CASSPAGRGGETQYF.

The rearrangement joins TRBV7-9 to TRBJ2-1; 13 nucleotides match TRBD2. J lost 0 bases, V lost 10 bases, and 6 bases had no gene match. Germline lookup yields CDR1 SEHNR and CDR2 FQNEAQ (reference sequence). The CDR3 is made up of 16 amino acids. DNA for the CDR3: TGTGCCACCAGACTAGCGGGGGGCCGCTCCTACAATGAGCAGTTCTTC. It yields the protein CATRLAGGRSYNEQFF.

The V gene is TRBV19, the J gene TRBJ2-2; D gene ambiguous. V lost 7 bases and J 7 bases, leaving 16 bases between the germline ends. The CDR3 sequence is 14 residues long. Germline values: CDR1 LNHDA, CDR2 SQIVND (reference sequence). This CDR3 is CASKGAGSVGELFF. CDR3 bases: TGTGCCAGTAAAGGAGCCGGCTCTGTCGGGGAGCTGTTTTTT.

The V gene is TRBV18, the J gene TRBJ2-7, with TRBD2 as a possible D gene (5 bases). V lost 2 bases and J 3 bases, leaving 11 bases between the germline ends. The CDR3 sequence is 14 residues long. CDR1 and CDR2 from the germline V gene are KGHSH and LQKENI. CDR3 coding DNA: TGTGCCAGCTCACCATGGAAAGAGGGCTACGAGCAGTACTTC. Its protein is CASSPWKEGYEQYF.

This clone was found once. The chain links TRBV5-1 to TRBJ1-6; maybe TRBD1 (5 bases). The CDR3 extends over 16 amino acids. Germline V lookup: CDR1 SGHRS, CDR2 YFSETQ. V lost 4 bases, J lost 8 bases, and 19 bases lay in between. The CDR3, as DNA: TGCGCCAGCAGCCCACGAATCGGGGGGACGGATTCACCCCTCCACTTT. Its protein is CASSPRIGGTDSPLHF.

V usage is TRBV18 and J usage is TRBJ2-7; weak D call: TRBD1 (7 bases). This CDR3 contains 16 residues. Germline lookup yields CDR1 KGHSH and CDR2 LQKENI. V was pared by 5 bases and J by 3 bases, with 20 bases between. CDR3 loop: CASSDQGGGAIYEQYF. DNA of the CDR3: TGTGCCAGCTCAGACCAGGGGGGAGGTGCAATCTACGAGCAGTACTTC.

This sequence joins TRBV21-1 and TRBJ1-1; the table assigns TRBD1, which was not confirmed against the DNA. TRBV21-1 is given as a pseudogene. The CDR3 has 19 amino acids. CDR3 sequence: CASSTYIQGGPPVNTEAFF. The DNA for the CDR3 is TGTGCCAGCAGCACATATATACAGGGCGGGCCACCGGTGAACACTGAAGCTTTCTTT.

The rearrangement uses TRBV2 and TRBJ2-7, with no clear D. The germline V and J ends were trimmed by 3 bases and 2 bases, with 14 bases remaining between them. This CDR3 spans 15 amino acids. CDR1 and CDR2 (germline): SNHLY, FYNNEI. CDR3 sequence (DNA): TGTGCCAGCAGTGATAGGGTTATCTTCCCCTACGAGCAGTACTTC. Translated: CASSDRVIFPYEQYF.

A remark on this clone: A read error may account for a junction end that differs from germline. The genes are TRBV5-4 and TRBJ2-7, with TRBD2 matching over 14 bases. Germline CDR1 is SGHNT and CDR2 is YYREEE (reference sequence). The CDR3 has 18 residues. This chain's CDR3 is CAGSFGLAGGPADYEQYF. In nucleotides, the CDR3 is TGTGCCGGCAGCTTCGGACTAGCGGGGGGACCGGCCGACTACGAGCAGTACTTC.

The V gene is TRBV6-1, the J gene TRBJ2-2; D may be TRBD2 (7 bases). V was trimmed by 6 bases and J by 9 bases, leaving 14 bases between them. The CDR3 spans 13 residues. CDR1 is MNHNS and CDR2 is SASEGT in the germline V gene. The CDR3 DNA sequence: TGTGCCAGCAGGAGGGGGGGGGAGTGGGAGCTGTTTTTT. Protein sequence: CASRRGGEWELFF.

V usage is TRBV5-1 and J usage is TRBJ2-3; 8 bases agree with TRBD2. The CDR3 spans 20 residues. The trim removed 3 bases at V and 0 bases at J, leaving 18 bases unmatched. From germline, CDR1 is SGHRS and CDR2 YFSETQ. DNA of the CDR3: TGCGCCAGCAGCTCCGGCGGCGGGGGGCGAATAAACCCTAGCACAGATACGCAGTATTTT. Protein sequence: CASSSGGGGRINPSTDTQYF.

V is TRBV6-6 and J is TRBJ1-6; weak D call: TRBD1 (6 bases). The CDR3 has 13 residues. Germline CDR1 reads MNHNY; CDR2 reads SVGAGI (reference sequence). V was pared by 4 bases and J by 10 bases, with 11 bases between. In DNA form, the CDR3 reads TGTGCCAGCAGTTTCCAGGGGAGGTCACCCCTCCACTTT. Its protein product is CASSFQGRSPLHF.

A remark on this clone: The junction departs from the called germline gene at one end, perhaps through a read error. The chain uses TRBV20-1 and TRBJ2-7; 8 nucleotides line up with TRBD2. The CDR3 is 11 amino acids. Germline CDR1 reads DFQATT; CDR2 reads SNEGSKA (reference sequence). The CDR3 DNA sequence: TGCAGTGCCCCTAGCGGGTGGAAGTGGAACTTC. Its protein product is CSAPSGWKWNF.

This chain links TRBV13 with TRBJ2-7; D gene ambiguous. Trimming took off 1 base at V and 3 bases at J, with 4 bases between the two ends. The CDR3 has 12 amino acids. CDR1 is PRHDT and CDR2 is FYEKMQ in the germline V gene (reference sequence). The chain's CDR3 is CASSLVRYEQYF. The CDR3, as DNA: TGTGCCAGCAGCTTAGTCCGCTACGAGCAGTACTTC.

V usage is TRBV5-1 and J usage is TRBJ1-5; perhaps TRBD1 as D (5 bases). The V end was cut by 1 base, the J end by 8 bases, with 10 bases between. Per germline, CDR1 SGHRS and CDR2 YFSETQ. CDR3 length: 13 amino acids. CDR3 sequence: CASSLLGGEPQHF. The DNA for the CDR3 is TGCGCCAGCAGCTTGCTTGGGGGAGAGCCCCAGCATTTT.